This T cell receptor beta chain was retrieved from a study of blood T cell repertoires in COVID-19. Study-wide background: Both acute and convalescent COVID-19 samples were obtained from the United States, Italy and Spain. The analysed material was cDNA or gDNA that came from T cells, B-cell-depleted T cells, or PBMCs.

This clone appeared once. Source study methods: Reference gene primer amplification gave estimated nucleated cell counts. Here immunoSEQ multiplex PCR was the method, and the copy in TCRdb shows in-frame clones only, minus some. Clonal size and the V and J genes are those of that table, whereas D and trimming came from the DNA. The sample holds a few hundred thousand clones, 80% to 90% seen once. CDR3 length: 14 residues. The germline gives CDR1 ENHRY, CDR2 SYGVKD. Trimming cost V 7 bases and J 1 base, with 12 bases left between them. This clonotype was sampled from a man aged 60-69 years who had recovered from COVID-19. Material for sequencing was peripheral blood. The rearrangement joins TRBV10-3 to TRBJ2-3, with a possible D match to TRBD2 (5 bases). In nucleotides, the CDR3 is TGTGCCATCACCCGGGGTACGGGCACAGATACGCAGTATTTT. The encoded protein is CAITRGTGTDTQYF.